The 26 T cell receptor beta chains in this list originate from one sample, sequenced in a study of beta chain features in type 1 diabetes. TCRB transcripts that were expressed got sequenced, as all of the isolated RNA had been reverse transcribed. Repertoires were generated with immunoSEQ multiplex PCR, while TCRdb's copy carries only in-frame clones and drops some. The table records around 290,000 clones, about 8% of them present only once. Sample: central memory CD4+ T cells from blood. These receptors were taken from a woman between 18 and 29 years old in good health.

This sequence joins TRBV18 and TRBJ2-1; D is ambiguous. The CDR3 contains 17 residues. The ends were cut back, 3 bases at V and 3 bases at J, with 18 bases in the middle. The germline CDR1 and CDR2 sequences are KGHSH and LQKENI. The CDR3 protein is CASSPARGSPVYNEQFF. CDR3 bases: TGTGCCAGCTCACCCGCCCGTGGCAGCCCAGTCTACAATGAGCAGTTCTTC.

To note about this clone: One end of the junction is discordant with germline, which a read error may explain. The chain joins TRBV7-9 to TRBJ2-5, with TRBD2 identical over 7 bases. The CDR3 runs to 12 residues. Germline assignment: CDR1 SEHNR and CDR2 FQNEAQ (reference sequence). The CDR3 here is CASSFGGETQYF. CDR3 coding DNA: TGCGCCAGCAGCTTCGGGGGGGAGACCCAGTACTTC.

The chain uses TRBV5-1 and TRBJ2-5, with 10 nucleotides matching TRBD1. The CDR3 consists of 16 residues. CDR1 is SGHRS and CDR2 is YFSETQ in the germline V gene. After removal of 0 bases from V and 5 bases from J, the junction contained 7 bases not matched to a gene. Here the CDR3 DNA reads TGCGCCAGCAGCTTGGCACTGGGACAGGGGTCTGAGACCCAGTACTTC. Translated: CASSLALGQGSETQYF.

The V gene is TRBV7-9, the J gene TRBJ2-7; weak D call: TRBD2 (5 bases). The CDR3 has 14 residues. Germline V gene sequence: CDR1 SEHNR, CDR2 FQNEAQ (reference sequence). Trimming took 5 bases from V and 2 from J, leaving 13 bases between them. CDR3 loop: CASSQGGLAYEQYF. The CDR3 coding sequence is TGTGCCAGCAGCCAAGGCGGGTTAGCCTACGAGCAGTACTTC.

This sequence joins TRBV30 and TRBJ1-5; 9 bases match TRBD1. The CDR3 is 15 residues long. Germline trimming cut 4 bases from V and 1 base from J; bases unmatched to any gene: 5. CDR1 GTSNPN and CDR2 SVGIG come from the germline V gene (reference sequence). The CDR3 reads CAWTPGQGSNQPQHF. The CDR3 DNA reads TGTGCCTGGACCCCAGGACAGGGGAGCAATCAGCCCCAGCATTTT.

This clone was observed at least ten times. This chain links TRBV9 with TRBJ2-5; a weak D match, TRBD2 (6 bases). The CDR3 has 16 residues. Germline V CDR1 and CDR2: SGDLS, YYNGEE. Trimming stripped 0 bases from V and 5 bases from J, with 17 bases between. The CDR3 loop reads CASSVEGTLWGETQYF. CDR3 bases: TGTGCCAGCAGCGTAGAGGGGACTCTCTGGGGGGAGACCCAGTACTTC.

This clone was observed many times. The chain employs TRBV5-6 and TRBJ2-1; D uncertain. Trimming took 4 bases from V and 7 from J, leaving 9 bases between them. Germline assignment: CDR1 SGHDT and CDR2 YYEEEE. This CDR3 region has 12 residues. The CDR3 DNA reads as TGTGCCAGCAGCCGAGCTAGAAATGAGCAGTTCTTC. This translates into CASSRARNEQFF.

This clone has a handful of counts. The gene calls are TRBV7-2 and TRBJ2-7, with TRBD2 matching 7 bases. V lost 6 bases and J lost 3; bases outside the gene matches: 11. Germline loops: CDR1 SGHTA, CDR2 FQGNSA. The CDR3 runs to 15 residues. CDR3 DNA sequence: TGTGCCAGCAGAGCGAGCGGGACGGATATCTACGAGCAGTACTTC. Its translation is CASRASGTDIYEQYF.

J is TRBJ2-2 and V is TRBV7-9; D unresolved. V was trimmed by 1 base and J by 5 bases, leaving 8 bases between them. Germline loops: CDR1 SEHNR, CDR2 FQNEAQ (reference sequence). This CDR3 has 14 amino acids. The CDR3 coding sequence is TGTGCCAGCAGCTTAGGTCCCGGGACCGGGGAGCTGTTTTTT. The encoded protein is CASSLGPGTGELFF.

The chain carries TRBV19 and TRBJ2-1, with D uncertain. CDR1 and CDR2 from the germline V gene are LNHDA and SQIVND (reference sequence). Trimming removed 8 bases at V and 0 bases at J, with 14 bases between. This CDR3 spans 15 amino acids. CDR3 DNA sequence: TGTGCCAGTCTACGGTCGCGCGGCTCCTACAATGAGCAGTTCTTC. It codes for CASLRSRGSYNEQFF.

This clone has just a few counts. The rearrangement uses TRBV19 and TRBJ2-1; 12 nucleotides line up with TRBD2. J lost 8 bases, V lost 6 bases, and 8 bases had no gene match. The germline V gene has CDR1 LNHDA and CDR2 SQIVND (reference sequence). This CDR3 is built from 15 residues. In DNA, the CDR3 is TGTGCCAGTAGGCCGACTAGCGGGAGTCACTATGAGCAGTTCTTC. This encodes CASRPTSGSHYEQFF. Complete variable domain (other parts from reference TRBV19 and TRBJ2-1): DGGITQSPKYLFRKEGQNVTLSCEQNLNHDAMYWYRQDPGQGLRLIYYSQIVNDFQKGDIAEGYSVSREKKESFPLTVTSAQKNPTAFYLCASRPTSGSHYEQFFGPGTRLTVL.

This clone was counted a few times. The CDR3 is CAISESESGSSYEQYF. DNA for the CDR3: TGTGCCATCAGTGAGTCGGAGTCAGGGAGCTCCTACGAGCAGTACTTC. V usage is TRBV10-3 and J usage is TRBJ2-7, with D possibly being TRBD1 or TRBD2 (5 bases each). V shed 0 bases and J shed 0 bases, with 12 bases lying between them. This CDR3 spans 16 amino acids. CDR1 and CDR2 (germline): ENHRY, SYGVKD.

This clone was seen a few times. This rearrangement joins TRBV19 to TRBJ1-5; TRBD1 aligns across 7 bases. Trimming took 4 bases from V and 6 from J; bases not matched to a gene: 6. The CDR3 runs to 14 residues. CDR1 is LNHDA and CDR2 is SQIVND in the germline V gene (reference sequence). CDR3 bases: TGTGCCAGTAGTAATTCAGGGGGGGGTCAGCCCCAGCATTTT. Amino acid sequence: CASSNSGGGQPQHF.

The chain recombines TRBV7-8 with TRBJ1-2, with a tentative D call TRBD1 (5 bases). The CDR3 spans 15 residues. The germline gives CDR1 SGHVS, CDR2 FQNEAQ. V was shortened by 5 bases and J by 6 bases, with 19 bases between the two germline ends. The CDR3 bases are TGTGCCAGCAGCCCAAGACAACGCCCAGGGCATGGCTACACCTTC. Translating it yields CASSPRQRPGHGYTF.

This clone was seen only a few times. The chain joins TRBV27 to TRBJ1-2; 9 bases are a match to TRBD1. The CDR3 covers 13 residues. V was pared by 8 bases and J by 8 bases, with 9 bases of the junction left unmatched. Germline V gene lookup returns CDR1 MNHEY and CDR2 SMNVEV (reference sequence). CDR3 DNA: TGTGCCAGCGGAAACAGGGGGCTCGAAGGCTACACCTTC. This codes for CASGNRGLEGYTF.

This clone came up a few times. The genes are TRBV19 and TRBJ2-7, with D possibly being TRBD2 (5 bases). Trimming pared 6 bases from V and 3 bases from J, leaving 15 bases between. Germline V lookup: CDR1 LNHDA, CDR2 SQIVND (reference sequence). CDR3 length: 14 amino acids. DNA for the CDR3: TGTGCCAGTAGCAAACTAGGGAATCTCTACGAGCAGTACTTC. This sequence encodes CASSKLGNLYEQYF. Full variable domain (rest looked up from reference TRBV19 and TRBJ2-7): DGGITQSPKYLFRKEGQNVTLSCEQNLNHDAMYWYRQDPGQGLRLIYYSQIVNDFQKGDIAEGYSVSREKKESFPLTVTSAQKNPTAFYLCASSKLGNLYEQYFGPGTRLTVT.

The J gene is TRBJ2-2, the V gene TRBV11-2, with 7 bases that match TRBD1. This CDR3 contains 15 residues. Germline V gives CDR1 SGHAT, CDR2 FQNNGV. V lost 6 bases, J lost 5 bases, and 9 bases stayed unmatched. The CDR3 region has the DNA TGTGCCAGCAGGCAAGACAGGGTCGGAACCGGGGAGCTGTTTTTT. Translation: CASRQDRVGTGELFF.

The chain recombines TRBV21-1 with TRBJ2-7; TRBD1 is the table's D call, not checked against the DNA. TRBV21-1 is tagged as a pseudogene. The CDR3 is 14 residues long. CDR3 nucleotides: TGTGCCAGCAGCGCTTCGGGACAGAGCTACGAGCAGTACGTC. Protein: CASSASGQSYEQYV.

This clone was seen a few times. V and J are TRBV29-1 and TRBJ2-1; 8 bases match TRBD1. Germline V gene sequence: CDR1 SQVTM, CDR2 ANQGSEA. With 7 bases clipped from V and 9 bases from J, the junction kept 14 bases outside the gene matches. The CDR3 has 14 amino acids. CDR3 nucleotide sequence: TGCAGCGCCCGGGACAGGACCTCCGGTGGTGAGCAGTTCTTC. Protein product: CSARDRTSGGEQFF.

This clone was counted between two and nine times. The DNA of the CDR3 is TGTGCCAGCAGTGTGTCCAGGGGTGCGGATACGCAGTATTTT. Protein sequence: CASSVSRGADTQYF. The V call is TRBV2, the J call TRBJ2-3; a possible D gene is TRBD1 (6 bases). The CDR3 totals 14 residues. From germline, CDR1 is SNHLY and CDR2 FYNNEI. With 4 bases removed from V and 6 bases from J, the gap between germline ends came to 14 bases.

The chain has TRBV4-2 and TRBJ2-5; 7 positions agree with TRBD2. CDR3 size: 14 residues. Per the germline V gene, CDR1 is LGHNA and CDR2 is YNFKEQ. The J segment lost 5 bases and the V segment lost 5 bases, leaving 8 bases of the junction unmatched. CDR3 nucleotide sequence: TGTGCCAGCAGCATAGGAGTAGCGGGCGAGACCCAGTACTTC. Translated, it gives CASSIGVAGETQYF.

The sample holds many counts of this clone. The gene calls are TRBV23-1 and TRBJ2-7; D tentatively reads TRBD1 or TRBD2 (5 bases each). TRBV23-1 is sorted into the ORF group, with uncertain function. Trimming pared 4 bases from V and 0 bases from J, leaving 19 bases between. The length of the CDR3 is 17 residues. CDR3 sequence: CASSPPGEGCLSYEQYV. The CDR3, as DNA: TGCGCCAGCAGTCCCCCAGGCGAGGGGTGCCTCTCCTACGAGCAGTACGTC.

This clone was counted at least ten times. The chain carries TRBV10-3 and TRBJ2-5; 14 nucleotides line up with TRBD2. The ends lost 8 bases at V and 4 bases at J; junction bases unmatched: 0. The CDR3 runs to 13 residues. Germline-derived CDR1 and CDR2 are ENHRY and SYGVKD. The CDR3 spells CAIGTSGGETQYF. The DNA for the CDR3 is TGTGCCATCGGGACTAGCGGGGGAGAGACCCAGTACTTC.

The gene calls are TRBV5-6 and TRBJ2-6; D uncertain. The germline CDR1 and CDR2 sequences are SGHDT and YYEEEE. Trimming shortened V by 0 bases and J by 6 bases, and 10 bases separated the two germline ends. The CDR3 runs to 15 residues. The CDR3 sequence is CASSLVGIEANVLTF. Here the CDR3 DNA reads TGTGCCAGCAGCTTGGTAGGAATTGAGGCCAACGTCCTGACTTTC.

This clone has at least ten counts. The genes are TRBV28 and TRBJ1-2; 7 nucleotides match TRBD1. CDR1 is MDHEN, CDR2 SYDVKM, per germline. The CDR3 is 14 amino acids. The junction had 9 bases not matched to a gene; V was cut back by 3 bases and J by 8 bases. The CDR3 here is CASSLWVGQRGYTF. The CDR3 DNA follows: TGTGCCAGCAGTTTGTGGGTGGGACAGCGAGGCTACACCTTC.

In nucleotides, the CDR3 is TGTGCCAGCAGCTTCTTGGACAGGGTTAACTATGGCTACACCTTC. This gives the protein CASSFLDRVNYGYTF. The rearrangement joins TRBV5-4 to TRBJ1-2, with 8 bases aligning to TRBD1. The germline CDR1 and CDR2 sequences are SGHNT and YYREEE (reference sequence). This CDR3 has 15 residues. Trimming removed 2 bases from V and 1 base from J; junction bases left unmatched: 4.